This T cell receptor beta chain is from a study of CD8+CD57+ T cells in acquired aplastic anemia. TCR beta VDJ and CDR3 were profiled, and genomic DNA was the template. Each CDR3 protein gets one entry after TCRdb re-called the reads with MiXCR. Among 150,000 or so distinct CDR3 sequences listed, around half were seen once. Germline CDR1 reads DFQATT; CDR2 reads SNEGSKA (reference sequence). CDR3 length equals 14 residues. V was pared by 3 bases and J by 6 bases, with 7 bases of the junction left unmatched. Patients picked for sequencing had shown CD8+CD57+ cell expansion detected by flow cytometry. Every patient presented with severe acquired aplastic anemia.

Source material: sorted CD4+, CD8+, or CD8+CD57+ T cells (not recorded which) from PBMCs. This TCR came from a human donor with aplastic anemia. The rearrangement uses TRBV20-1 and TRBJ2-3, with 9 positions matching TRBD1. Here the CDR3 DNA reads TGCAGTGCTAGTAGGGGGACAGGGTCTGATACGCAGTATTTT. Translation: CSASRGTGSDTQYF.